This TCR beta chain was retrieved from a study of blood T cell repertoires in COVID-19. At the level of the study: Whether acute or convalescent, the COVID-19 samples came from the United States, Italy and Spain. PBMCs, B-cell-depleted T cells, or T cells were the source of the cDNA or gDNA that made up the material.

Original handling: Estimates of nucleated cell counts were drawn from the amplification of reference gene primers. The table came from immunoSEQ multiplex PCR; TCRdb's copy has only in-frame clones and leaves some out. Clonal size and the V and J genes are those of that table, whereas D and trimming came from the DNA. The sample lists roughly 290,000 clones, roughly 90% occurring once. In germline, CDR1 is SGHNT, CDR2 YYREEE (reference sequence). The CDR3 spans 11 residues. The V and J ends lost 5 bases and 6 bases respectively, with 6 bases between them. This clone was observed once. Seattle's enrolled individuals joined amid active infection and were then monitored longitudinally.

The TCR comes from a woman younger than 45 with COVID-19, enrolled during active disease. V is TRBV5-4 and J is TRBJ2-1; D ambiguous. Sequences were obtained from peripheral blood. CDR3 loop: CASRTRNEQFF. CDR3 DNA sequence: TGTGCCAGCAGAACGCGCAATGAGCAGTTCTTC.